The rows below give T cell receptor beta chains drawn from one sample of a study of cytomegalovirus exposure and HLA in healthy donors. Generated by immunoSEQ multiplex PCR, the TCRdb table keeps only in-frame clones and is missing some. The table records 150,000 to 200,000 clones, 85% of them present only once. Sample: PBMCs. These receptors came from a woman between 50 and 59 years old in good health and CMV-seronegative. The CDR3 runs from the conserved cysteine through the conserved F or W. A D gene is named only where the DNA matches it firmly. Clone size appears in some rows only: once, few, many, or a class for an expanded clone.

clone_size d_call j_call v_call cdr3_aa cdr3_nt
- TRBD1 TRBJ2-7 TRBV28 CASSVQGAGKGQYF TGTGCCAGCAGTGTACAGGGGGCAGGGAAGGGGCAGTACTTC
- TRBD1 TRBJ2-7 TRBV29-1 CSVALRQGYEQYF TGCAGCGTTGCTCTCCGACAGGGCTACGAGCAGTACTTC
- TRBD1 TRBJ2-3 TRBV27 CASSTRRDSVADTQYF TGTGCCAGCAGTACCCGCCGGGACAGTGTCGCAGATACGCAGTATTTT
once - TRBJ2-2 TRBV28 CASRSLGLSTGELFF TGTGCCAGCAGATCCCTCGGACTTTCCACCGGGGAGCTGTTTTTT
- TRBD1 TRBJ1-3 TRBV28 CASSSPSTGNGNTIYF TGTGCCAGCAGTTCCCCCTCGACAGGGAACGGAAACACCATATATTTT
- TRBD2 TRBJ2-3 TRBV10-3 CAISESNLAGVTDTQYF TGTGCCATCAGTGAGTCGAACCTAGCGGGGGTCACAGATACGCAGTATTTT
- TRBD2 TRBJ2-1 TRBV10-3 CAISELLAYEQFF TGTGCCATCAGTGAACTACTAGCGTATGAGCAGTTCTTC
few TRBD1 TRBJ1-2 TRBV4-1 CASSQTGQELNYGYTF TGCGCCAGCAGCCAAACCGGACAGGAGCTGAACTATGGCTACACCTTC
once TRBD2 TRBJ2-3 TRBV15 CATSRRTSGGSTDTQYF TGTGCCACCAGCAGACGGACTAGCGGGGGGAGCACAGATACGCAGTATTTT
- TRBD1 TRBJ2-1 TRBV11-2 CASSRDRDNEQFF TGTGCCAGCAGTCGGGACAGGGATAATGAGCAGTTCTTC
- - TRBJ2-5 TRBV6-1 CASSDWGIQGETQYF TGTGCCAGCAGTGATTGGGGCATCCAGGGGGAGACCCAGTACTTC
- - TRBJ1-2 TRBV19 CASSTNFYGYTF TGTGCCAGTAGTACCAATTTCTATGGCTACACCTTC
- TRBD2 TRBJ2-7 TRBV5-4 CASSPNGRVPEQYF TGTGCCAGCAGCCCTAACGGGAGGGTCCCCGAGCAGTACTTC
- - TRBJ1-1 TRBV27 CASSLWAGPNTEAFF TGTGCCAGCAGTTTATGGGCAGGCCCAAACACTGAAGCTTTCTTT
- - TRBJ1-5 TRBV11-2 CASSLGAGANQPQHF TGTGCCAGCAGCTTGGGGGCAGGGGCTAATCAGCCCCAGCATTTT
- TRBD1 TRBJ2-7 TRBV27 CASSPGGQGSYEQYF TGTGCCAGCAGCCCTGGAGGACAGGGCTCCTACGAGCAGTACTTC
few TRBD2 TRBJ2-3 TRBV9 CASSVSGTTDTQYF TGTGCCAGCAGCGTTAGCGGGACCACAGATACGCAGTATTTT
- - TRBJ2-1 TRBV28 CASSPTKSSYNEQFF TGTGCCAGCAGTCCTACTAAGAGCTCCTACAATGAGCAGTTCTTC
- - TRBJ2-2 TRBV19 CASSITGSDGELFF TGTGCCAGTAGTATAACGGGGAGTGACGGGGAGCTGTTTTTT
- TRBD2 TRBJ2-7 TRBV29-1 CSVVTSGTYEQYF TGCAGCGTGGTGACTAGCGGAACCTACGAGCAGTACTTC
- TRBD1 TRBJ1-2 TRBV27 CASSLSGQAFYGYTF TGTGCCAGCAGTTTATCCGGACAGGCCTTCTATGGCTACACCTTC
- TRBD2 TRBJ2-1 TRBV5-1 CASSGDSGGRSSYNEQFF TGCGCCAGCAGCGGGGATAGCGGGGGGAGGTCCTCCTACAATGAGCAGTTCTTC
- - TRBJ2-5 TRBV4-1 CASSQVFVGGPLETQYF TGCGCCAGCAGCCAAGTCTTTGTAGGCGGGCCCCTAGAGACCCAGTACTTC
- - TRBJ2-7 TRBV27 CASSMRESSYEQYF TGTGCCAGCAGTATGAGGGAGAGCTCCTACGAGCAGTACTTC
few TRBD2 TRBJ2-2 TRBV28 CASSFPNLAGGSTGELFF TGTGCCAGCAGTTTCCCCAACCTAGCGGGAGGGAGCACCGGGGAGCTGTTTTTT
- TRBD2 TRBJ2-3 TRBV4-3 CASSQDSGSGSLNTQYF TGCGCCAGCAGCCAAGATTCGGGTAGCGGGAGTTTAAATACGCAGTATTTT
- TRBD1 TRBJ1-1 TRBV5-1 CASKTGGTEAFF TGCGCCAGCAAGACAGGGGGGACTGAAGCTTTCTTT
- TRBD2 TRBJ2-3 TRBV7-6 CASSSGLAGGGTDTQYF TGTGCCAGCAGCTCGGGACTAGCGGGAGGAGGGACAGATACGCAGTATTTT
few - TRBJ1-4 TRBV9 CASSPTPRANEKLFF TGTGCCAGCAGCCCCACCCCCAGGGCAAATGAAAAACTGTTTTTT
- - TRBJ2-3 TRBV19 CASSIQRLEDTQYF TGTGCCAGTAGTATACAGCGGCTGGAAGATACGCAGTATTTT
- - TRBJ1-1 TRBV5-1 CASGGASNTEAFF TGCGCCAGCGGTGGGGCGTCGAACACTGAAGCTTTCTTT
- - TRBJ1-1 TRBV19 CASSWTGYTEAFF TGTGCCAGTAGTTGGACTGGTTACACTGAAGCTTTCTTT
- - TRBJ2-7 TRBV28 CASSFLRYEQYF TGTGCCAGCAGTTTTCTTCGCTACGAGCAGTACTTC
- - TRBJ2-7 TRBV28 CASSAPGVSSYEQYF TGTGCCAGCAGCGCCCCGGGGGTAAGCTCCTACGAGCAGTACTTC
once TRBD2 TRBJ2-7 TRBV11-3 CASSLLAGSDEQYF TGTGCCAGCAGCTTACTAGCGGGATCGGACGAGCAGTACTTC
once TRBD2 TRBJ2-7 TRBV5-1 CASTPAGGYTEQYF TGCGCCAGCACCCCCGCGGGGGGTTATACCGAGCAGTACTTC
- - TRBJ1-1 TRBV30 CAWSPLIDTEAFF TGTGCCTGGAGTCCCCTTATCGACACTGAAGCTTTCTTT
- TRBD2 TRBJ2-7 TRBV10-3 CAISVGDSGPYEQYF TGTGCCATCAGTGTAGGAGATAGCGGGCCCTACGAGCAGTACTTC
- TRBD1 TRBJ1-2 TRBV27 CASSPFKSGGSYGYTF TGTGCCAGCAGCCCCTTTAAGTCAGGGGGTAGCTATGGCTACACCTTC
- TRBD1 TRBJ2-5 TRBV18 CASSASGTGLQETQYF TGTGCCAGCTCAGCTTCCGGGACAGGGCTCCAAGAGACCCAGTACTTC